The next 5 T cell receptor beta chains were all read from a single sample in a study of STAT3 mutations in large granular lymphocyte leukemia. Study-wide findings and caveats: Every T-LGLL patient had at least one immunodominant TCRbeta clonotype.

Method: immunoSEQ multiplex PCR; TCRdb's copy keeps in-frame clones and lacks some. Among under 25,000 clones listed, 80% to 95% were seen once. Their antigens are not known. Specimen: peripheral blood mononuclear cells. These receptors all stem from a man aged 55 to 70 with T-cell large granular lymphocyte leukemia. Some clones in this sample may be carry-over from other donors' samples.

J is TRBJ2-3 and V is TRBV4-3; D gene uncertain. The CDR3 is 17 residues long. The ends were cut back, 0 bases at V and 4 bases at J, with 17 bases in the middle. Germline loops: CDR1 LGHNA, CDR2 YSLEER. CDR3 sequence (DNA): TGCGCCAGCAGCCAAGATGTAGGTAGTAGGGTCGCAGATACGCAGTATTTT. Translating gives CASSQDVGSRVADTQYF.

The CDR3 DNA sequence: TGTGCCAGCAGCTTACAGGGGGCTCCTATGAACACTGAAGCTTTCTTT. This translates into CASSLQGAPMNTEAFF. The chain links TRBV5-4 to TRBJ1-1; 9 bases line up with TRBD1. V trimming: 2 bases; J trimming: 0 bases; junction bases outside the gene matches: 5. The CDR3 is 16 amino acids. Germline lookup yields CDR1 SGHNT and CDR2 YYREEE (reference sequence).

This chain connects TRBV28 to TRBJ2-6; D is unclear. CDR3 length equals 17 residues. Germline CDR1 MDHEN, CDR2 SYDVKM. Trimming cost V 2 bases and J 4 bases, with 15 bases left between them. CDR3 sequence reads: CASSLEARTGGANVLTF. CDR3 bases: TGTGCCAGCAGTTTAGAGGCTCGGACGGGCGGGGCCAACGTCCTGACTTTC.

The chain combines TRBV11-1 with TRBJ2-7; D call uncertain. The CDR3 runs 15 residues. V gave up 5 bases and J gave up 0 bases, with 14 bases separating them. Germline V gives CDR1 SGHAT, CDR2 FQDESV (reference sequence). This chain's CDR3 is CASSQGLSTSYEQYF. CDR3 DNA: TGTGCCAGCAGCCAAGGGTTGAGTACCTCCTACGAGCAGTACTTC. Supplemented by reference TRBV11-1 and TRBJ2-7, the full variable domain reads EAEVAQSPRYKITEKSQAVAFWCDPISGHATLYWYRQILGQGPELLVQFQDESVVDDSQLPKDRFSAERLKGVDSTLKIQPAELGDSAMYLCASSQGLSTSYEQYFGPGTRLTVT.

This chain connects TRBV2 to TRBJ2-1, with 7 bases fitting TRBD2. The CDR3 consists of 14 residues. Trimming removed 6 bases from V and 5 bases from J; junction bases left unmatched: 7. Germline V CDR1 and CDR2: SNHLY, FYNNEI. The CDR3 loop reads CASRGLAANNEQFF. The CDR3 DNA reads TGTGCCAGCAGGGGGCTAGCGGCGAACAATGAGCAGTTCTTC. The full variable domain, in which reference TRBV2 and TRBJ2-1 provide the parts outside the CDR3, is EPEVTQTPSHQVTQMGQEVILRCVPISNHLYFYWYRQILGQKVEFLVSFYNNEISEKSEIFDDQFSVERPDGSNFTLKIRSTKLEDSAMYFCASRGLAANNEQFFGPGTRLTVL.